The 8 T cell receptor beta chains below all came from one sample that was sequenced in a study of T cells in Graves' hyperthyroidism and ophthalmopathy. The source material, RNA transcripts, was used to amplify TCR beta CDR3 regions. A first-round RT-PCR of the TCR CDR3 used the HTBI primer set. In TCRdb, the multiplex PCR reads were re-called with MiXCR into one record per CDR3 protein. The table includes roughly 170,000 distinct CDR3 sequences, 15% to 20% detected once. Sequenced: blood. Every receptor here comes from a woman aged 45 to 65 with Graves' hyperthyroidism.

The gene calls are TRBV29-1 and TRBJ2-3; 12 bases map to TRBD2. The length of the CDR3 is 12 residues. J gave up 6 bases and V 7 bases, and 2 bases lay outside the gene matches. In germline, CDR1 is SQVTM, CDR2 ANQGSEA. CDR3 protein: CSASGRADTQYF. The CDR3 DNA follows: TGCAGCGCTAGCGGGAGGGCCGATACGCAGTATTTT.

The chain carries TRBV12-3 or TRBV12-4 and TRBJ1-6; 7 bases are a match to TRBD1. This CDR3 comprises 13 residues. The V gene end was trimmed by 6 bases and the J gene end by 7 bases; junction bases not matched to a gene: 3. The CDR3, as DNA: TGTGCCAGCAGACAGGGGATCAATTCACCCCTCCACTTT. Translating gives CASRQGINSPLHF.

The chain is built from TRBV6-2 or TRBV6-3 and TRBJ1-1; 7 positions match TRBD1. The CDR3 extends over 14 amino acids. The ends lost 6 bases at V and 0 bases at J; junction bases unmatched: 4. Germline V CDR1 and CDR2: MNHEY, SVGEGT. This chain's CDR3 is CASRATGLNTEAFF. CDR3 sequence (DNA): TGTGCCAGCAGGGCGACAGGGCTGAACACTGAAGCTTTCTTT.

This clonotype has at least ten counts. The rearrangement uses TRBV19 and TRBJ1-1; no clear D. This CDR3 is built from 13 residues. The V end lost 5 bases, the J end lost 0 bases, and 7 bases lay between the germline ends. Per the germline V gene, CDR1 is LNHDA and CDR2 is SQIVND (reference sequence). CDR3 nucleotides: TGTGCCAGTAGTGCCACAATGAACACTGAAGCTTTCTTT. Its protein product is CASSATMNTEAFF. The whole variable domain, remainder taken from reference TRBV19 and TRBJ1-1, is DGGITQSPKYLFRKEGQNVTLSCEQNLNHDAMYWYRQDPGQGLRLIYYSQIVNDFQKGDIAEGYSVSREKKESFPLTVTSAQKNPTAFYLCASSATMNTEAFFGQGTRLTVV.

This chain uses TRBV27 with TRBJ1-1; D might be TRBD1 (5 bases). Trimming left V 5 bases short and J 5 bases short, with 24 bases between. The germline gives CDR1 MNHEY, CDR2 SMNVEV (reference sequence). The CDR3 has 17 residues. This chain's CDR3 is CASSASRRVEGKTEAFF. CDR3 in DNA: TGTGCCAGCAGTGCAAGCCGCAGGGTGGAGGGAAAGACTGAAGCTTTCTTT.

The chain uses TRBV4-3 and TRBJ2-7; 9 bases are shared with TRBD2. Germline V gene data show CDR1 as LGHNA and CDR2 as YSLEER. Unmatched junction bases numbered 12, after V lost 0 bases and J lost 3 bases. CDR3 length: 18 amino acids. This chain's CDR3 is CASSQDSGGGYLRYEQYF. CDR3 sequence (DNA): TGCGCCAGCAGCCAAGATAGCGGGGGTGGATACCTGCGCTACGAGCAGTACTTC.

On this clonotype: This could be a read error, since a much larger clone is one nucleotide away. DNA of the CDR3: TGCAGTGCTGGGACCATGAACACTGAAGCTCTCTTT. Amino acids: CSAGTMNTEALF. The rearrangement uses TRBV20-1 and TRBJ1-1; perhaps TRBD1 as D (5 bases). The V gene's germline CDR1 is DFQATT and CDR2 SNEGSKA (reference sequence). The CDR3 runs 12 residues.

In this sample, this clonotype turned up many times. The chain uses TRBV7-9 and TRBJ2-5; 8 nucleotides line up with TRBD2. After removal of 1 base from V and 1 base from J, the junction contained 11 bases not matched to a gene. The germline CDR1 and CDR2 sequences are SEHNR and FQNEAQ (reference sequence). This CDR3 comprises 18 residues. CDR3 loop: CASSLGASGTRGQETQYF. In DNA form, the CDR3 reads TGTGCCAGCAGCTTAGGGGCATCAGGGACTAGGGGCCAAGAGACCCAGTACTTC.